Only a few counts were recorded for the clone carrying this T cell receptor (beta chain). Its antigen remains unidentified. This CDR3 region has 10 residues. Germline lookup yields CDR1 LNHDA and CDR2 SQIVND (reference sequence). V dropped 1 base and J dropped 8 bases, with 2 bases sitting between them. The sample belongs to a study of vaccination and CD4 T cells after COVID-19. Findings of the study overall: There were relatively few convalescent patients studied, and there were no early post-infection timepoints. Nearly all convalescent vaccine-specific clones, 304 of 307, recognized only SARS-CoV-2 spike.

Cultured CD4+ T-cell DNA underwent Oncomine TCR Beta short-read sequencing. Genomic DNA extraction was carried out from cultured CD4+ T cells. TCRdb used MiXCR to reprocess the PCR reads, holding one entry per CDR3 protein. This sample has more than 8,500 distinct CDR3 sequences, with approximately 31% found just once. The treatment is: roughly ten-day PBMC culture with coronavirus spike peptide pools or control peptides (ViraFEST assay). One should note that the unexposed donor's CD4+ T cells were collected before the COVID-19 pandemic (2011-2018). The source of this sequence is a human donor in good health. This chain links TRBV19 with TRBJ1-2; unclear D gene. The sample comprised CD4+ T cells from blood, cultured in vitro. CDR3 protein: CASSIAGYTF. The CDR3 DNA follows: TGTGCCAGTAGTATAGCCGGCTACACCTTC.